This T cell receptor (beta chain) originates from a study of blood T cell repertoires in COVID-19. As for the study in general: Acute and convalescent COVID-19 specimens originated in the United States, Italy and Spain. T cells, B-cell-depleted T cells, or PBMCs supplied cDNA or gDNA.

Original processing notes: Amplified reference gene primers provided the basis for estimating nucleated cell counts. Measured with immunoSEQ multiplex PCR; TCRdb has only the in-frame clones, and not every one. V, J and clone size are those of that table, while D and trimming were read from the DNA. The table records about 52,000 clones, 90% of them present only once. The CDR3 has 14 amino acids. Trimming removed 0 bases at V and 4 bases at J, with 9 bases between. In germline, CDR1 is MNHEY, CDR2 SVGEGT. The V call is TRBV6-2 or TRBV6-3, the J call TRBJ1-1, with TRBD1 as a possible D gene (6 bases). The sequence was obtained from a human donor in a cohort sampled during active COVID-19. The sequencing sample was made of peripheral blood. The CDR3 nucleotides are TGTGCCAGCAGTTACTCCGGACAGCTCACTGAAGCTTTCTTT. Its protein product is CASSYSGQLTEAFF.